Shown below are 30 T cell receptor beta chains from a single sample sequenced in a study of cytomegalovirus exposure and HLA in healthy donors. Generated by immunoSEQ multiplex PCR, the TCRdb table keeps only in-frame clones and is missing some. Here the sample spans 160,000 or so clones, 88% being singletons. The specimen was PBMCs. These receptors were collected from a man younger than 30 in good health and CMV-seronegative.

The CDR3, as DNA: TGCAGCGTTGAACCCCTAGCGGCCCAAGAGACCCAGTACTTC. Encoded protein: CSVEPLAAQETQYF. The chain employs TRBV29-1 and TRBJ2-5; 7 bases line up with TRBD2. With V trimmed by 2 bases and J by 1 base, 4 bases remained unmatched. From germline, CDR1 is SQVTM and CDR2 ANQGSEA. The CDR3 has 14 amino acids.

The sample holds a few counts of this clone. The CDR3 DNA reads TGTGCCAGCAGTGAATATCGGGATTTGCCCCACTACGAGCAGTACTTC. Amino acid sequence: CASSEYRDLPHYEQYF. The chain joins TRBV25-1 to TRBJ2-7, with a possible D match to TRBD2 (5 bases). The CDR3 sequence is 16 residues long. CDR1 is MGHDK, CDR2 SYGVNS, per germline. V was shortened by 0 bases and J by 3 bases, with 15 bases between the two germline ends.

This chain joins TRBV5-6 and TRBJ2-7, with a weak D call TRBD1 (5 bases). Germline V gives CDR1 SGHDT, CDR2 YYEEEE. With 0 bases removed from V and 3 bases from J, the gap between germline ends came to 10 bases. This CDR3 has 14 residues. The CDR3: CASSLGRVRYEQYF. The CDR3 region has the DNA TGTGCCAGCAGCTTGGGCAGGGTCCGCTACGAGCAGTACTTC.

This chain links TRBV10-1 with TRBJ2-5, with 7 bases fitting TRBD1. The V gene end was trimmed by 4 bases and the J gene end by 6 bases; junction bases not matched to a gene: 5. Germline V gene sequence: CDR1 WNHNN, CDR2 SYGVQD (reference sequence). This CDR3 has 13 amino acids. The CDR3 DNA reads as TGCGCCAGCAGTGGGATACAGGGGAAGACCCAGTACTTC. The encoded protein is CASSGIQGKTQYF.

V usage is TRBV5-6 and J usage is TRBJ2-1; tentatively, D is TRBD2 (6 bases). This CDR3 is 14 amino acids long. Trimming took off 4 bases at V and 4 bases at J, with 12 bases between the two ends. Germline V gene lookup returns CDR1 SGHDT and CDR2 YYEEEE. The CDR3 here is CASSASRGYNEQFF. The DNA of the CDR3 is TGTGCCAGCAGCGCATCGCGGGGATACAATGAGCAGTTCTTC.

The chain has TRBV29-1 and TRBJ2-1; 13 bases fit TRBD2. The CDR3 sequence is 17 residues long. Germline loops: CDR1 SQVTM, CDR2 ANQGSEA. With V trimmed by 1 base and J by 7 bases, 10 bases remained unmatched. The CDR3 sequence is CSVEATSGRPGSNEQFF. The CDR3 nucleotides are TGCAGCGTTGAAGCGACTAGCGGGAGGCCCGGTTCGAATGAGCAGTTCTTC.

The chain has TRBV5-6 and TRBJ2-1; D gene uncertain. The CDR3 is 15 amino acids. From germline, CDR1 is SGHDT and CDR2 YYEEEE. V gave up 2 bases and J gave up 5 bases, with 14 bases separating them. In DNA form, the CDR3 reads TGTGCCAGCAGCTTATATATAACAGCTAACAATGAGCAGTTCTTC. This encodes CASSLYITANNEQFF. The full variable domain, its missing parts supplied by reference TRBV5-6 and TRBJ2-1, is DAGVTQSPTHLIKTRGQQVTLRCSPKSGHDTVSWYQQALGQGPQFIFQYYEEEERQRGNFPDRFSGHQFPNYSSELNVNALLLGDSALYLCASSLYITANNEQFFGPGTRLTVL.

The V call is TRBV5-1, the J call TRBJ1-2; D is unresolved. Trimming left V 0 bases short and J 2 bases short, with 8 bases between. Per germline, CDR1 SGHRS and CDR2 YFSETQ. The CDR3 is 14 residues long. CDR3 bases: TGCGCCAGCAGCTTGGATGCGGAGAACTATGGCTACACCTTC. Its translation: CASSLDAENYGYTF.

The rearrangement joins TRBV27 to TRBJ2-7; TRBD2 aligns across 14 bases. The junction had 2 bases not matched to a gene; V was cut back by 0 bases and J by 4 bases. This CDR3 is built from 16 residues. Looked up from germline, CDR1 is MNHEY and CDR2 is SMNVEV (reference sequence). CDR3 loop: CASSLSGTSGRYEQYF. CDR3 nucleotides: TGTGCCAGCAGTTTATCGGGGACTAGCGGGAGATACGAGCAGTACTTC.

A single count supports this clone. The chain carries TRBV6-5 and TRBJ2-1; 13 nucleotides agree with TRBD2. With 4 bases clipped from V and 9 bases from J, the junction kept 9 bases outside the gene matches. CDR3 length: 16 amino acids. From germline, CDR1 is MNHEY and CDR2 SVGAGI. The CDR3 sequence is CASSSRGLAGVLEQFF. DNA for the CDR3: TGTGCCAGCAGTTCCCGTGGACTAGCGGGAGTTCTTGAGCAGTTCTTC.

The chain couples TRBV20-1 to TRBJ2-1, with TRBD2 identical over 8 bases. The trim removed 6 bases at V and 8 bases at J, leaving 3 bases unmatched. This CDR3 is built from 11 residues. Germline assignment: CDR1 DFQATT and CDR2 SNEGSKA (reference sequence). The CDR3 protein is CSAGTSYEQFF. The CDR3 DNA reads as TGCAGTGCGGGGACTAGTTATGAGCAGTTCTTC.

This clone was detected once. CDR3 DNA sequence: TGTGCCAGCTCACCACCGAGTGCATCCGATAGCAATCAGCCCCAGCATTTT. Translated, it gives CASSPPSASDSNQPQHF. The chain couples TRBV18 to TRBJ1-5; no clear D. The CDR3 loop spans 17 amino acids. The V end lost 0 bases, the J end lost 0 bases, and 12 bases lay between the germline ends. Germline CDR1 reads KGHSH; CDR2 reads LQKENI.

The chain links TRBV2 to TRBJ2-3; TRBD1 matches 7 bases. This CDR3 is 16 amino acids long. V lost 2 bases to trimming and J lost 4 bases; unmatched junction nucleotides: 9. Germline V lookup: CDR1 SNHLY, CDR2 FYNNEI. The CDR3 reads CASSELAGGNPDTQYF. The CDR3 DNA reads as TGTGCCAGCAGTGAACTCGCAGGGGGTAACCCAGATACGCAGTATTTT.

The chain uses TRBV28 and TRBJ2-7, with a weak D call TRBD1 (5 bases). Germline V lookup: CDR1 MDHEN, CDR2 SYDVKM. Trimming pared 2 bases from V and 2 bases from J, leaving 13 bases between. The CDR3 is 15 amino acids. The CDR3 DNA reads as TGTGCCAGCAGTTTAAGGGGTCTTAAAGCCTACGAGCAGTACTTC. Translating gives CASSLRGLKAYEQYF.

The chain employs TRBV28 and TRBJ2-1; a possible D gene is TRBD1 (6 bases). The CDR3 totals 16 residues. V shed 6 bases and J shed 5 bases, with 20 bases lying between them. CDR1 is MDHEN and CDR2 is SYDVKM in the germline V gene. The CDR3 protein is CASRSSGESIHNEQFF. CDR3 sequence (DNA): TGTGCCAGCAGGTCTTCAGGGGAATCTATCCACAATGAGCAGTTCTTC.

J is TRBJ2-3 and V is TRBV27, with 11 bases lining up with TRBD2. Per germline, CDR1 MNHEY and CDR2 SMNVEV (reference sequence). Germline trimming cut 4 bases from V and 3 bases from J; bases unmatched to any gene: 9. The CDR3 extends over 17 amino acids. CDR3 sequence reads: CASSSAIAGGPTDTQYF. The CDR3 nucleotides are TGTGCCAGCAGTTCCGCCATAGCGGGGGGGCCTACAGATACGCAGTATTTT.

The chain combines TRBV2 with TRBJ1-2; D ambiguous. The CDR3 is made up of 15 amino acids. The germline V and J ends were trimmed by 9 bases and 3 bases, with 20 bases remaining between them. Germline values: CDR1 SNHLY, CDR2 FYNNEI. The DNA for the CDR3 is TGTGCCAGTACTAGTCTTAATGGGCCCTACTATGGCTACACCTTC. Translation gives CASTSLNGPYYGYTF.

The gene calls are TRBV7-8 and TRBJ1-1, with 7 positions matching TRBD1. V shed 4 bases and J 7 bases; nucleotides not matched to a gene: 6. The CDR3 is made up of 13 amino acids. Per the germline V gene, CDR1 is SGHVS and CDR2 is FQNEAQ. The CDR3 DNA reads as TGTGCCAGCAGCTCCAGACAGGGCGGTGAAGCTTTCTTT. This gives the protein CASSSRQGGEAFF. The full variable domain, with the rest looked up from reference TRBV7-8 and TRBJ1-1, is GAGVSQSPRYKVAKRGQDVALRCDPISGHVSLFWYQQALGQGPEFLTYFQNEAQLDKSGLPSDRFFAERPEGSVSTLKIQRTQQEDSAVYLCASSSRQGGEAFFGQGTRLTVV.

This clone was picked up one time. DNA of the CDR3: TGTGCCAGCAGTTTTCCGGATGTACTAGCGGGAGATTCGTCCTACGAGCAGTACTTC. This codes for CASSFPDVLAGDSSYEQYF. The rearrangement links TRBV28 to TRBJ2-7; 11 bases fit TRBD2. Germline trimming cut 3 bases from V and 1 base from J; bases unmatched to any gene: 14. In germline, CDR1 is MDHEN, CDR2 SYDVKM. The CDR3 covers 19 residues.

CDR3 in DNA: TGTGCCATAAGGAGGAGTAGCAGATCGAACACTGAAGCTTTCTTT. This translates into CAIRRSSRSNTEAFF. The rearrangement links TRBV27 to TRBJ1-1; D remains unclear. Germline values: CDR1 MNHEY, CDR2 SMNVEV (reference sequence). The CDR3 runs to 15 residues. V lost 10 bases and J 1 base, leaving 19 bases between the germline ends.

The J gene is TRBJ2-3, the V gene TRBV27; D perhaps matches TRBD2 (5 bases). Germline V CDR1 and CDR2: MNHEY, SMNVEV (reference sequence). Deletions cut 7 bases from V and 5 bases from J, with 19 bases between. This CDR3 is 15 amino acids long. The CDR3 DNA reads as TGTGCCAGCATCAAACGGGGAGAGCCGAAAGATACGCAGTATTTT. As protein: CASIKRGEPKDTQYF.

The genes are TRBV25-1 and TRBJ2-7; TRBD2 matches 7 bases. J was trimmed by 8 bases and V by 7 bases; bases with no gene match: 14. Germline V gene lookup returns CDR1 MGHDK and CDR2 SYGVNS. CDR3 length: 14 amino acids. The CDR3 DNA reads TGTGCCAGCACCCATAGCGGGCCACTACGGAAGCAGTACTTC. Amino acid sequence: CASTHSGPLRKQYF.

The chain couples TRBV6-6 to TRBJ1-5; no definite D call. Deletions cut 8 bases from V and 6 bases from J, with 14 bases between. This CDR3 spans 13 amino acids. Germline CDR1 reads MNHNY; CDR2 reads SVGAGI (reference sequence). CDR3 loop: CASARGVGQPQHF. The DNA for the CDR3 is TGTGCCAGCGCCCGCGGGGTAGGTCAGCCCCAGCATTTT.

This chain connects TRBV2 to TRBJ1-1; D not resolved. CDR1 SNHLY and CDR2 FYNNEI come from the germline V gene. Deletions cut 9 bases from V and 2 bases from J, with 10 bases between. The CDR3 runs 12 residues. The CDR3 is CASKQRNTEAFF. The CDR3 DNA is TGTGCCAGTAAACAGAGAAACACTGAAGCTTTCTTT.

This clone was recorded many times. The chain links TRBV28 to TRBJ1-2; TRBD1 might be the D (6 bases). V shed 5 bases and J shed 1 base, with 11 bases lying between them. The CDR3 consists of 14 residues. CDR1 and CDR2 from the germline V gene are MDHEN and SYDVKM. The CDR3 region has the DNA TGTGCCAGCAGTCGGGAGGGGGGTAACTATGGCTACACCTTC. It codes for CASSREGGNYGYTF.

The CDR3 reads CASMIGLGYGYTF. DNA of the CDR3: TGTGCCAGCATGATCGGCCTAGGTTATGGCTACACCTTC. The chain carries TRBV7-8 and TRBJ1-2, with unresolved D. Trimming removed 7 bases from V and 5 bases from J, with 14 bases in between. CDR1 SGHVS and CDR2 FQNEAQ come from the germline V gene. The CDR3 extends over 13 amino acids.

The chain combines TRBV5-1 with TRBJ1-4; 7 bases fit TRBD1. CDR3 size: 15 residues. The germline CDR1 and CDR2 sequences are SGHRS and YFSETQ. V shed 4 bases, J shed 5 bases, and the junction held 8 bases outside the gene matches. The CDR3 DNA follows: TGCGCCAGCAGCCCGCTGGACAGGCCAAATGAAAAACTGTTTTTT. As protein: CASSPLDRPNEKLFF. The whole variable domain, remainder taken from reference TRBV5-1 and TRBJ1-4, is KAGVTQTPRYLIKTRGQQVTLSCSPISGHRSVSWYQQTPGQGLQFLFEYFSETQRNKGNFPGRFSGRQFSNSRSEMNVSTLELGDSALYLCASSPLDRPNEKLFFGSGTQLSVL.

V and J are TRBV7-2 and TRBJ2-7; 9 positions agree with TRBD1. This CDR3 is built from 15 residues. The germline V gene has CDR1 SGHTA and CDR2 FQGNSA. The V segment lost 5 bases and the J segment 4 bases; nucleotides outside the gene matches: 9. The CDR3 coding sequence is TGTGCCAGCAGCCCGAACAGGGGGCTCGAATACGAGCAGTACTTC. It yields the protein CASSPNRGLEYEQYF.

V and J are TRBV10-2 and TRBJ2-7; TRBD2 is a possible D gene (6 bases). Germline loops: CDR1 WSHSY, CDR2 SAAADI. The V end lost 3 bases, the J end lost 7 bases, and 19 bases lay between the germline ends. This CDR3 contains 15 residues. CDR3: CASSDGGGPGWEQYF. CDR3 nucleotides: TGCGCCAGCAGTGACGGGGGAGGCCCCGGTTGGGAGCAGTACTTC.

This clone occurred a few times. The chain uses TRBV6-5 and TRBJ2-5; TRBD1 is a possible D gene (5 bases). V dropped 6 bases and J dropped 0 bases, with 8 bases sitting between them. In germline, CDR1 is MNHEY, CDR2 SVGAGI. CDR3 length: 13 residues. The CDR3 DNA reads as TGTGCCAGCAGCCCAGGGAACCAAGAGACCCAGTACTTC. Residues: CASSPGNQETQYF.